The T cell receptor beta chain described here comes from a study of cytomegalovirus exposure and HLA in healthy donors (dated by TCRdb to 2017 to 2019). The study in broad terms: In an earlier analysis of approximately 640 of the donors, around 300 Gb of sequence data and roughly 100 million unique TCR beta sequences from about 190 million T cells were reported. Genome-wide SNP genotypes for about three fifths of the roughly 700 donors were used in a later genetic analysis, which treated that subset as a discovery cohort. About 5 DR-DQ haplotypes were handled as single units for association and clustering, since linkage in the cohort was strong. The study aimed to test whether cataloging public T cell receptors could reveal signatures of past pathogen exposure. In the later analysis, no new phenotypic data were used to find candidate immune exposures; instead, reliance was placed on TCR beta sequences and their occurrence across donors. The study used immunosequencing to profile the T cell repertoires of more than 650 subjects and linked those repertoires to cytomegalovirus serostatus. Besides the first cohort of around 700 subjects, a separate validation cohort made up of over 100 different subjects was used. Donor age, sex, ethnicity and CMV serostatus were compiled alongside the repertoire data. An early release covering around 630 HLA-typed donors comprised approximately 290 gigabases of sequencing data and roughly 85 million unique TCR sequences. HLA typing covered class I and class II loci at four-digit resolution. To decide whether each TCR beta V gene segment behaved as functional or pseudogenic, an earlier analysis of some 600 of the donors relied on high-throughput TCR beta sequencing. To predict cytomegalovirus infection status, the study brought together high-throughput TCR immunosequencing, statistical association of individual TCRs with disease status, and machine learning. Typing coverage varied by locus: about 629-640 donors for A, B, C, DRB1 and DQB1; some 520 for DQA1; more than 600 for DPA1; about 450 for DPB1. All discovery cohort repertoires had been generated using a single sequencing platform. In a later analysis, previously published TCR beta repertoires from 666 donors were re-analyzed and high-resolution HLA genotyping was added so that TCR occurrence patterns could be studied. Among the approximately 430 genotyped donors, around 79% belonged to the genetic ancestry cluster associated with self-reported Caucasian donors. Across 300 to 400 genotyped donors of the cohort, an average of roughly 200,000 unique TCR beta nucleotide sequences per donor were sequenced, and roughly a sixth of those sequences were non-productive.

The library was built by means of the immunoSEQ multiplex PCR assay. For the multiplex PCR, a mixture combining 60 forward primers for TCR Vbeta segments and 13 reverse primers for TCR Jbeta segments was used. The CDR3 region of rearranged TCR beta genes was amplified from genomic DNA with a multiplex PCR assay. On the Illumina HiSeq System, the amplified TCR beta libraries were sequenced as 87-base-pair reads. The study's own analysis went as follows. A later analysis counted about 80 million unique TCR beta chains across the 666 repertoires, and about 10 million of these chains were shared by at least two donors. A nearest-neighbor algorithm error-corrected the raw reads and collapsed the reads into unique sequences, merging closely related sequences to remove PCR and sequencing errors. CDR3 sequences were aligned to IMGT reference sequences to assign V, D and J gene segments. Each retained sequence needed at least a six-nucleotide match to both a V gene segment and a J gene segment. Rearrangements were called productive when the CDR3 lacked stop codons and stayed in frame with V and J; all others were non-productive. CDR3 was defined according to IMGT convention as the region running from the second conserved V-encoded cysteine to the conserved J-encoded phenylalanine. The earlier analysis of 587 of the donors excluded sequences that lacked an unambiguous match to a single V gene segment. An earlier analysis of over 450 of the donors classified V segments as functional when productive rearrangements were above 56.7% and as segregating when the standard deviation between donors was above 5%. A statistical classification framework was built for diagnosing cytomegalovirus status from the catalog of TCR beta chain sequences. A later analysis assigned V and J genes by comparing TCR nucleotide sequences with IMGT/GENE-DB human TR gene sequences. Using the TCRdist pipeline, a later analysis assigned CDR3 sequences along with most-parsimonious VDJ recombination scenarios. In a later analysis, each TCR beta chain was defined by its CDR3 amino acid sequence together with its V-gene family, and reads without a unique V-gene family were excluded. In a later analysis, approximately 640 highly shared, low-generation-probability nucleotide sequences were removed to address suspected cross-contamination and a sequencing artifact. In a later analysis, a clonal expansion index was calculated for each public chain from normalized within-repertoire ranks of inferred template counts. Generation probabilities in a later analysis came from a VDJ recombination model fitted to out-of-frame rearrangements, and those results were checked against IGoR. Hypergeometric tests were used in a later analysis to score TCR-TCR, TCR-HLA and TCR-CMV co-occurrence, with a repertoire-size bias correction applied to the TCR pairs. In a later analysis, false discovery rates were estimated by permuting HLA or CMV assignments 20 times. In a later analysis, co-occurring TCRs were grouped with DBSCAN, and TCRdist sequence similarity was added when clustering was performed within HLA-allele-positive subsets. Co-occurrence clustering excluded repertoires with fewer than 30,000 or more than 120,000 public chains, plus five with anomalous nucleotide sharing. The clones in this table, taken by TCRdb from immuneACCESS, are in-frame only. Not every clone is retained; where verified, under half of the shortfall comes from an unresolved V gene, and the cause of the rest is unknown. V and J calls and clone size are given by that table; D and trimming were obtained from the DNA. Here the sample has about 140,000 clones; approximately 80% occur a single time. The ten largest clones add up to around 14% of the sample.

The cohort consisted of more than 650 healthy bone marrow donors. At the time of sampling, all cohort members were nominally healthy, though unrecorded immune exposures were likely present. The donor tested CMV seronegative, placing the donor among the 350 to 400 seronegative members of the cohort. A peripheral blood sample was provided by each donor, and peripheral blood mononuclear cells were used for TCR beta sequencing. The Qiagen DNeasy Blood Extraction Kit was used to extract genomic DNA from the blood cell samples. CDR1 and CDR2 (MNHEY, SMNVEV) derive from the germline V gene (reference sequence). Its CDR3 holds 15 amino acids, cysteine through phenylalanine. Only the CDR3 DNA stays, 45 bases, in frame from base 1. Trimmed from V: 5 bases; trimmed from J: 2 bases; junction bases lacking a gene match: 9. In the case of this clone: Its antigen remains undetermined. Qualities for individual bases were not recorded, and no much larger clone is one base off.

What the work shows at the level of the full study, not this receptor alone: In vitro tests confirmed that a few of the cytomegalovirus-associated TCR beta chains recognize cytomegalovirus antigens. According to a later analysis, parvovirus B19, influenza, CMV and Epstein-Barr virus appeared linked to several top co-occurrence clusters. At a false discovery rate of 0.05, a later analysis linked 16,951 TCR beta sequences to specific HLA alleles. Some IMGT-functional V segments, including TRBV6-2 and TRBV6-3, could not be told apart with the 87-base-pair reads, so those segments were excluded. Most CMV-associated TCR beta chains appeared to be HLA-restricted in a later analysis, and the HLA associations seemed to be driven largely by CMV exposure. Compared with equally common non-associated chains, HLA-associated TCR beta chains in a later analysis were more clonally expanded and had lower generation probabilities. Strong co-occurrence of HLA alleles, especially DR and DQ, made assigning TCR associations to individual alleles difficult. A further reported finding was that TCR beta sequences accurately predicted the HLA-A and HLA-B alleles for most subjects in the first cohort. Correlated functional status among segregating V segments might reflect linkage disequilibrium, but an unknown experimental factor could not be ruled out. Cytomegalovirus status was reported to be diagnosed by the classifier with high specificity and sensitivity in both the original and validation cohorts. The only immune exposure information available for the cohort was CMV serostatus. In a later analysis, the rate of TCR association differed among HLA loci, with DRB1 alleles having the most associated TCRs and HLA-C alleles having the fewest. The earlier analysis of nearly 600 of the donors excluded some 16 rarely observed V segments, including chromosome 9 orphons, because counts were too low. Sequencing depth was assumed to be roughly uniform across donors in the presence/absence analyses, though that assumption may not hold. Most TCR sequences were observed very rarely across donors, whereas some public TCRs were present in many individuals. An earlier analysis of approximately 500 of the donors showed that most TCR beta V segments appeared in productive rearrangements either about 87% or about 30% of the time, which broadly matched IMGT annotations. According to a later genetic analysis, donors in an Asian-associated ancestry cluster had fewer N-insertions in productive TCRs than the approximately 700-donor mean. V-gene and J-gene trimming of TCR beta chains was associated with a missense DCLRE1C variant in a later genetic analysis, and the association was replicated in an independent cohort. The sequencing pipeline was judged likely to have produced a cluster of highly shared sequence variants as a technical artifact. HLA typing was unavailable for some donors at each locus, so association tests used only the typed subset. A total of roughly 160 TCR beta chains were listed by the study as associated with cytomegalovirus. The cohort was sequenced for TCR beta chains only, and without alpha or paired-chain data the features that could be detected were limited. The authors suggested that the approach could potentially be generalized to other disease states and immunological phenotypes.

The material sequenced was PBMCs. The chain was built from TRBV27 and TRBJ2-7; 7 junctional bases match TRBD1. This sequence was found in a woman in her forties in good health and CMV-seronegative. CDR3 region: CASSPPGTVTYEQYF. The DNA reads TGTGCCAGCAGTCCGCCCGGGACAGTAACCTACGAGCAGTACTTC.